This T cell receptor beta chain came from a study of OX40 agonist ivuxolimab in advanced cancers. Turning to the study itself: Patients received the agonistic anti-OX40 (CD134) antibody ivuxolimab. Three dose-escalation patients had partial responses: one with hepatocellular carcinoma and two with cutaneous melanoma.

The germline V gene encodes CDR1 SNHLY and CDR2 FYNNEI. V gave up 9 bases and J gave up 4 bases; unmatched junction bases: 8. This CDR3 contains 14 residues. The assay was immunoSEQ multiplex PCR, and TCRdb's table has in-frame clones only and misses some. The sample has 90,000 to 150,000 clones, 85% to 90% seen once. The sample holds one count of this clone. This rearrangement joins TRBV2 to TRBJ1-3, with 8 bases that match TRBD1. Material: CD4+ or CD8+ T cells sorted from blood, obtained in a trial of the OX40 agonist ivuxolimab. This receptor was obtained from an adult with an advanced solid tumor such as melanoma, head and neck, liver or kidney cancer. The CDR3 sequence: CAREQGVSGNTIYF. In DNA, the CDR3 is TGTGCCAGAGAACAGGGGGTTTCCGGAAACACCATATATTTT.